Each of the 24 T cell receptor beta chains below was sequenced from the same sample in a study of monozygotic twins with inflammatory bowel disease. Reprocessing the 5' RACE reads, TCRdb reports a single entry for every CDR3 protein and omits DNA. The sample's table shows 350,000 to 400,000 distinct CDR3 sequences. Sequencing was performed on blood. The receptors originated from a human donor with ulcerative colitis or Crohn's disease, or a healthy co-twin of an affected twin (not recorded which).

The V call is TRBV4-1, the J call TRBJ1-5. The CDR3 is 16 amino acids. CDR1 MGHRA and CDR2 YSYEKL come from the germline V gene. CDR3 protein: CASSQVADRGNQPQHF.

J is TRBJ2-1 and V is TRBV6-2 or TRBV6-3. The germline gives CDR1 MNHEY, CDR2 SVGEGT. The CDR3 sequence is 13 residues long. This chain's CDR3 is CASSYAGLHEQFF.

The V gene is TRBV11-3, the J gene TRBJ2-5. This CDR3 region has 11 residues. Germline V gene data show CDR1 as SGHNT and CDR2 as YENEEA. The CDR3 sequence is CASSGRGTQYF. Looking up the rest from reference TRBV11-3 and TRBJ2-5 gives the full variable domain: EAGVVQSPRYKIIEKKQPVAFWCNPISGHNTLYWYLQNLGQGPELLIRYENEEAVDDSQLPKDRFSAERLKGVDSTLKIQPAELGDSAVYLCASSGRGTQYFGPGTRLLVL.

This sequence joins TRBV12-3 or TRBV12-4 and TRBJ1-2. The CDR3 length is 14 residues. The CDR3 spells CASTSKRTHYGYTF.

This chain connects TRBV11-2 to TRBJ2-5; there is no DNA to check the TCRdb D call of TRBD1. This CDR3 spans 16 amino acids. The germline V gene encodes CDR1 SGHAT and CDR2 FQNNGV. The CDR3 protein is CASSLDGGGYQETQYF.

The gene calls are TRBV5-1 and TRBJ2-1; the D call from TCRdb, TRBD1, cannot be confirmed without DNA. This CDR3 contains 14 residues. Germline loops: CDR1 SGHRS, CDR2 YFSETQ. The CDR3 region is CATGAGGAYNEQFF.

The chain joins TRBV28 to TRBJ2-2; lacking DNA, the TRBD1 call made by TCRdb goes unchecked. The germline gives CDR1 MDHEN, CDR2 SYDVKM. The CDR3 is 15 residues long. CDR3 sequence reads: CASSSRGLGVGELFF.

V usage is TRBV20-1 and J usage is TRBJ1-5; TCRdb picks TRBD1, but there is no DNA to check that call. Germline CDR1 and CDR2: DFQATT and SNEGSKA (reference sequence). CDR3 length: 12 residues. CDR3 sequence reads: CSAKGGNQPQHF.

The chain combines TRBV24-1 with TRBJ2-3; the TRBD1 assignment by TCRdb is unverifiable without DNA. This CDR3 region has 17 residues. Looked up from germline, CDR1 is KGHDR and CDR2 is SFDVKD. CDR3 residues: CATSALGQGARTDTQYF.

CDR3 sequence: CASSQDFRGGRGDTQYF. The V and J genes are TRBV4-3 and TRBJ2-3; TCRdb indicates TRBD1, and absent DNA this call remains unverified. Germline CDR1 and CDR2: LGHNA and YSLEER. The CDR3 extends over 17 amino acids.

The chain employs TRBV11-1 and TRBJ1-1; TCRdb indicates TRBD1, and absent DNA this call remains unverified. This CDR3 comprises 19 residues. Germline CDR1 SGHAT, CDR2 FQDESV (reference sequence). The CDR3 here is CASSSLDPGTGVMNTEAFF.

The chain joins TRBV20-1 to TRBJ2-1; checking the TCRdb D call of TRBD2 is not possible without DNA. This CDR3 has 15 residues. The germline V gene has CDR1 DFQATT and CDR2 SNEGSKA (reference sequence). The CDR3 region is CSARLSLAGGVEQFF.

This rearrangement joins TRBV3-1 to TRBJ1-1; the TCRdb D gene call, TRBD1, has no DNA to confirm it. This CDR3 spans 16 amino acids. CDR1 LGHDT and CDR2 YNNKEL come from the germline V gene (reference sequence). CDR3 sequence: CASSPPGQRINTEAFF.

The CDR3 loop reads CASSEGQGAFGGYTF. The chain carries TRBV6-1 and TRBJ1-2; with no DNA, the TCRdb D assignment of TRBD1 cannot be verified. The CDR3 is made up of 15 amino acids. The germline V gene has CDR1 MNHNS and CDR2 SASEGT.

This chain connects TRBV20-1 to TRBJ1-5; checking the TCRdb D call of TRBD1 is not possible without DNA. The CDR3 extends over 12 amino acids. Germline lookup yields CDR1 DFQATT and CDR2 SNEGSKA (reference sequence). CDR3 sequence: CSAAAGDQPQHF.

J is TRBJ2-5 and V is TRBV7-2. The germline V gene encodes CDR1 SGHTA and CDR2 FQGNSA. This CDR3 is built from 12 residues. CDR3 region: CASSLYTETQYF. Using reference TRBV7-2 and TRBJ2-5 for the parts outside the CDR3, the full variable domain is GAGVSQSPSNKVTEKGKDVELRCDPISGHTALYWYRQSLGQGLEFLIYFQGNSAPDKSGLPSDRFSAERTGGSVSTLTIQRTQQEDSAVYLCASSLYTETQYFGPGTRLLVL.

The gene calls are TRBV6-2 or TRBV6-3 and TRBJ2-6; TCRdb picks TRBD1, but there is no DNA to check that call. This CDR3 is built from 20 residues. Germline V gene lookup returns CDR1 MNHEY and CDR2 SVGEGT. CDR3 sequence reads: CASSSLGRGQGAGGANVLTF.

This sequence joins TRBV15 and TRBJ1-4; TCRdb names TRBD1, which stays unverified in the absence of DNA. The germline CDR1 and CDR2 sequences are LNHNV and YYDKDF (reference sequence). The CDR3 loop spans 13 amino acids. This CDR3 reads CATSGGRNEKLFF.

This chain connects TRBV5-6 to TRBJ1-1. The CDR3 totals 12 residues. CDR1 is SGHDT and CDR2 is YYEEEE in the germline V gene. Here the CDR3 reads CASSLGSSEAFF.

V and J are TRBV5-1 and TRBJ2-3; TCRdb outputs TRBD2, but without DNA this stays unchecked. The germline V gene has CDR1 SGHRS and CDR2 YFSETQ. The CDR3 runs 16 residues. CDR3 loop: CASSFRLAGGTDTQYF.

The chain combines TRBV7-2 with TRBJ1-4; the TCRdb call, TRBD1, lacks DNA for checking. Germline CDR1 reads SGHTA; CDR2 reads FQGNSA. This CDR3 contains 15 residues. The CDR3 is CASSISRGRGEKLFF.

CDR3 sequence: CASSKSRQNEQSF. The rearrangement joins TRBV7-8 to TRBJ2-1; TCRdb's D gene call, TRBD1, goes unchecked for lack of DNA. The CDR3 length is 13 residues. Germline CDR1 and CDR2: SGHVS and FQNEAQ.

The rearrangement links TRBV4-3 to TRBJ2-2; lacking DNA, the TRBD2 call made by TCRdb goes unchecked. CDR3 length equals 16 residues. Germline CDR1 reads LGHNA; CDR2 reads YSLEER. Here the CDR3 reads CASSQRAGGLTGELFF.

V is TRBV4-1 and J is TRBJ2-7; TCRdb selects TRBD1, and the lack of DNA leaves this call unchecked. Germline values: CDR1 MGHRA, CDR2 YSYEKL. The CDR3 sequence is 14 residues long. This chain's CDR3 is CASSRGPSSYEQYF.